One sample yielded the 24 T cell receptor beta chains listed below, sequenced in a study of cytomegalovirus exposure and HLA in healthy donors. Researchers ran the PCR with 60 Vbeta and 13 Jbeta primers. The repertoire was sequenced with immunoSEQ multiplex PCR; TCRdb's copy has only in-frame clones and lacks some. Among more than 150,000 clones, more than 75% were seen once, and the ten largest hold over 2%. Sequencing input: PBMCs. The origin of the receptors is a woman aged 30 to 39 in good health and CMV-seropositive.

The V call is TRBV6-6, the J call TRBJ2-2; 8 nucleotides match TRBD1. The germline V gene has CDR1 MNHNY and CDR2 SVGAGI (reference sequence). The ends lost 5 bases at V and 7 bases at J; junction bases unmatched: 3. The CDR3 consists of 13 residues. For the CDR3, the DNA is TGTGCCAGCAGTCAGGGGGCAAACGGGGAGCTGTTTTTT. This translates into CASSQGANGELFF.

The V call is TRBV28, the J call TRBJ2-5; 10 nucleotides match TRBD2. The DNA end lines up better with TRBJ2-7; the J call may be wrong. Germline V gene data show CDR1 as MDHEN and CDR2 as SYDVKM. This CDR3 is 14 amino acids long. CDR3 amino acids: CASSPGTSVYEQYF. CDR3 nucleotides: TGTGCCAGCAGCCCCGGGACTAGCGTCTACGAGCAGTACTTC.

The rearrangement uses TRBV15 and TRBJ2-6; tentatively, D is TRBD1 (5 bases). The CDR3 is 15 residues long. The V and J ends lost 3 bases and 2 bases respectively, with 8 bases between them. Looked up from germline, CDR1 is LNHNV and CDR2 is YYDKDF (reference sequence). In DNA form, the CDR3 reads TGTGCCACCAGCAGGACAGTAACTGGGGCCAACGTCCTGACTTTC. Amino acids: CATSRTVTGANVLTF. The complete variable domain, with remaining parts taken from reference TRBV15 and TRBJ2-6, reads DAMVIQNPRYQVTQFGKPVTLSCSQTLNHNVMYWYQQKSSQAPKLLFHYYDKDFNNEADTPDNFQSRRPNTSFCFLDIRSPGLGDTAMYLCATSRTVTGANVLTFGAGSRLTVL.

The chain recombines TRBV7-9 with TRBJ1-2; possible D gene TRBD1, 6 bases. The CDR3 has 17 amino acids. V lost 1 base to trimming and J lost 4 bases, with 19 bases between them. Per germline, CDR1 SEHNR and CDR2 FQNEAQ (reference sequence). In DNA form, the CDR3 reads TGTGCCAGCAGCTTAGGATTGTCAGGGGAGAGGCTCTATGGCTACACCTTC. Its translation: CASSLGLSGERLYGYTF.

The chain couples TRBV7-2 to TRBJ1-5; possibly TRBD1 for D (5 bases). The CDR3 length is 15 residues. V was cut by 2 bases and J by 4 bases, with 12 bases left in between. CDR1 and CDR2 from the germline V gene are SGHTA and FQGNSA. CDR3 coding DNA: TGTGCCAGCAGCTTAACTCGGCAGGGTAATCAGCCCCAGCATTTT. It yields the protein CASSLTRQGNQPQHF.

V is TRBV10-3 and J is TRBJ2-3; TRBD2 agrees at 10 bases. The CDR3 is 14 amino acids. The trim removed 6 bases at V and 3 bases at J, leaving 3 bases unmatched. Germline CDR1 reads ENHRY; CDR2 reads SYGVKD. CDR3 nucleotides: TGTGCCATCAGGGCTAGCGGGGGTACAGATACGCAGTATTTT. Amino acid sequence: CAIRASGGTDTQYF.

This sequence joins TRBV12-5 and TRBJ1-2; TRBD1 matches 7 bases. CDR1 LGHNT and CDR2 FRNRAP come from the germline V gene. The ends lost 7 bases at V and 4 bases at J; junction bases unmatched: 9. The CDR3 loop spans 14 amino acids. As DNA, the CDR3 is TGTGCTAGTGCTCGGAGACAGGGTGGCTATGGCTACACCTTC. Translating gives CASARRQGGYGYTF.

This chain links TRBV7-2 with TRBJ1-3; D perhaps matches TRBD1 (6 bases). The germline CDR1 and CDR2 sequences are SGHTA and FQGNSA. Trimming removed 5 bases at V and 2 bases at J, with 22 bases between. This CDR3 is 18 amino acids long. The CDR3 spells CASSHRLQGVHTGNTIYF. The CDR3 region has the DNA TGTGCCAGCAGCCATAGACTACAGGGAGTACACACTGGAAACACCATATATTTT. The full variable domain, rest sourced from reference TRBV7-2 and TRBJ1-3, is GAGVSQSPSNKVTEKGKDVELRCDPISGHTALYWYRQSLGQGLEFLIYFQGNSAPDKSGLPSDRFSAERTGGSVSTLTIQRTQQEDSAVYLCASSHRLQGVHTGNTIYFGEGSWLTVV.

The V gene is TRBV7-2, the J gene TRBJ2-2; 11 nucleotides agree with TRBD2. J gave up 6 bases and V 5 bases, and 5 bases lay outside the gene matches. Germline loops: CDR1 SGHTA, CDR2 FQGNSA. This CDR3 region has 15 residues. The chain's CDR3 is CASSPTSGGPGELFF. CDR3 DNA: TGTGCCAGCAGCCCTACTAGCGGGGGCCCCGGGGAGCTGTTTTTT.

CDR3 sequence: CASSLGPQGAEQFF. Written as DNA, the CDR3 is TGTGCCAGCAGCTTAGGGCCCCAGGGGGCTGAGCAGTTCTTC. The V gene is TRBV11-3, the J gene TRBJ2-1, with 8 nucleotides matching TRBD1. CDR1 and CDR2 from the germline V gene are SGHNT and YENEEA. The length of the CDR3 is 14 residues. Trimming at V came to 1 base and at J to 9 bases, leaving 5 bases not matched to a gene. Drawing the rest from reference TRBV11-3 and TRBJ2-1, the complete variable domain is EAGVVQSPRYKIIEKKQPVAFWCNPISGHNTLYWYLQNLGQGPELLIRYENEEAVDDSQLPKDRFSAERLKGVDSTLKIQPAELGDSAVYLCASSLGPQGAEQFFGPGTRLTVL.

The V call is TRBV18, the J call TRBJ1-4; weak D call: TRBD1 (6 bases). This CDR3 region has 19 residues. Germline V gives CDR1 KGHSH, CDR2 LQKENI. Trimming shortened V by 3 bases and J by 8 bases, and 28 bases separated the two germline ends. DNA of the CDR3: TGTGCCAGCTCACCCACGACAGGCCGAACACTTAAGGGATTGGAAAAACTGTTTTTT. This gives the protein CASSPTTGRTLKGLEKLFF.

CDR3 bases: TGTGCCAGCAGTTTCGGTCTAACGGGATCCTACAATGAGCAGTTCTTC. This encodes CASSFGLTGSYNEQFF. The chain couples TRBV28 to TRBJ2-1; the D gene is possibly TRBD2 (5 bases). This CDR3 is built from 16 residues. V was shortened by 3 bases and J by 1 base, with 13 bases between the two germline ends. CDR1 MDHEN and CDR2 SYDVKM come from the germline V gene. The whole variable domain, filled in from reference TRBV28 and TRBJ2-1, reads DVKVTQSSRYLVKRTGEKVFLECVQDMDHENMFWYRQDPGLGLRLIYFSYDVKMKEKGDIPEGYSVSREKKERFSLILESASTNQTSMYLCASSFGLTGSYNEQFFGPGTRLTVL.

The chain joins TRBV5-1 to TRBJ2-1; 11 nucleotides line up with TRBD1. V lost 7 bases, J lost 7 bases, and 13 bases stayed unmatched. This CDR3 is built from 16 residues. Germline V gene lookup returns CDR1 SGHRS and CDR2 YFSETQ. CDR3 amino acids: CASLPMAGTGGNEQFF. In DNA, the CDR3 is TGCGCCAGCCTACCTATGGCGGGGACAGGGGGGAATGAGCAGTTCTTC.

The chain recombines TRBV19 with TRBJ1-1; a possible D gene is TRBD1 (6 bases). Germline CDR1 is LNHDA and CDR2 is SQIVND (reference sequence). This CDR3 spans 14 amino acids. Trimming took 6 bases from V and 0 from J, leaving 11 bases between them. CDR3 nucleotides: TGTGCCAGTAGCTTCGGGGGGCTGAACACTGAAGCTTTCTTT. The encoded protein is CASSFGGLNTEAFF.

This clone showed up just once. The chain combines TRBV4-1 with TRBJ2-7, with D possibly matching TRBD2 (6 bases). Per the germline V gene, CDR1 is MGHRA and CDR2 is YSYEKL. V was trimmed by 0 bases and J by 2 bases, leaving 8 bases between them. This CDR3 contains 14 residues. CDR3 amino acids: CASSQEWRAYEQYF. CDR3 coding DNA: TGCGCCAGCAGCCAAGAATGGAGGGCCTACGAGCAGTACTTC.

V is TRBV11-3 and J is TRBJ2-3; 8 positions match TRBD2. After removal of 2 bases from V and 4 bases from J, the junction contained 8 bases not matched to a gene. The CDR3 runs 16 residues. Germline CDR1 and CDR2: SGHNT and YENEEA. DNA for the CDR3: TGTGCCAGCAGCTTACGGCCGGGAGGGGCTGCAGATACGCAGTATTTT. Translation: CASSLRPGGAADTQYF.

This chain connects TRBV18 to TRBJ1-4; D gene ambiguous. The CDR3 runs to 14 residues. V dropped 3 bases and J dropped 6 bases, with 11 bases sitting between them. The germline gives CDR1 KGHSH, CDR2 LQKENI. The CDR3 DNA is TGTGCCAGCTCACCCTCGGTGGGAGATGAAAAACTGTTTTTT. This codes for CASSPSVGDEKLFF.

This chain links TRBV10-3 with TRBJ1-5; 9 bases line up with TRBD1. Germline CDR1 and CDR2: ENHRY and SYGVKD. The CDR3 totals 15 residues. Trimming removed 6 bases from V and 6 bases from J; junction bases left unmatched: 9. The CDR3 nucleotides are TGTGCCATCAGCCCCGGGACAGGGACGGTTCAGCCCCAGCATTTT. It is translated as CAISPGTGTVQPQHF.

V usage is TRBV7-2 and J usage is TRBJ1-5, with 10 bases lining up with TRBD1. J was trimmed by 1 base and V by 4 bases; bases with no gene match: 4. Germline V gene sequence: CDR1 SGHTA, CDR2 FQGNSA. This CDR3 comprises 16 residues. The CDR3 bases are TGTGCCAGCAGCTGGACAGGGGGTGGAAGCAATCAGCCCCAGCATTTT. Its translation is CASSWTGGGSNQPQHF.

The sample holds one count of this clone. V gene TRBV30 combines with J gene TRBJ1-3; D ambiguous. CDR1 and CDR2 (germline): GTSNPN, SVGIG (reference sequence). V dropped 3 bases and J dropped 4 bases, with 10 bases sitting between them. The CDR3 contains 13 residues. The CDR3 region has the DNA TGTGCCTGGAGCGGTCAGAGGGGAAACACCATATATTTT. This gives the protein CAWSGQRGNTIYF.

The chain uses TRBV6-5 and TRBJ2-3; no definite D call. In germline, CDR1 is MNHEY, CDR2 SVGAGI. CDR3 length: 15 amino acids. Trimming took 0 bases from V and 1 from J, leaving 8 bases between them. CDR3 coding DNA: TGTGCCAGCAGTTACTCGAGTCTGGGCACAGATACGCAGTATTTT. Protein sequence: CASSYSSLGTDTQYF.

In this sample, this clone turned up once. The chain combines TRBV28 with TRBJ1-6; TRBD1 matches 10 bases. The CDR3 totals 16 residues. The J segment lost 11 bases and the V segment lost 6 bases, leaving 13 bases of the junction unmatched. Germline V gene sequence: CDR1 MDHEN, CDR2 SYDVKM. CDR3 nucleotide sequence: TGTGCCAGCAGATCTCCGACAGGGGGCGGGTTTCCACCCCTCCACTTT. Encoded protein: CASRSPTGGGFPPLHF. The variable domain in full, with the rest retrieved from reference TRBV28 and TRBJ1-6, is DVKVTQSSRYLVKRTGEKVFLECVQDMDHENMFWYRQDPGLGLRLIYFSYDVKMKEKGDIPEGYSVSREKKERFSLILESASTNQTSMYLCASRSPTGGGFPPLHFGNGTRLTVT.

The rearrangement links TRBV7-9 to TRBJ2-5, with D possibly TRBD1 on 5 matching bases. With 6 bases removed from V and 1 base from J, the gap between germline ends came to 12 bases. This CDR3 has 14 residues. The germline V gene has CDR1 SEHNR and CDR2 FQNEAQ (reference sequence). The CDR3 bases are TGTGCCAGCAGGGTCGGACAATCCCAAGAGACCCAGTACTTC. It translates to CASRVGQSQETQYF.

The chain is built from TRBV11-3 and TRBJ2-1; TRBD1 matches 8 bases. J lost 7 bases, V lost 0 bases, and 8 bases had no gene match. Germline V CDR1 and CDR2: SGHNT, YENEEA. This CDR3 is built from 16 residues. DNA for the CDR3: TGTGCCAGCAGCTTAGATCCAGGGGGCGCGGAAAATGAGCAGTTCTTC. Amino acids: CASSLDPGGAENEQFF.